This T cell receptor (beta chain) is drawn from a study of shared clonotypes between healthy human individuals. Overall study: Ranging from 18 to 49 in age, donors were a couple of women and three men.

Germline V gene lookup returns CDR1 SGDLS and CDR2 YYNGEE. The CDR3 is 16 residues long. Losses at the gene ends were 4 bases for V and 2 bases for J; bases not matched to a gene: 9. The table lists this clone with a count of one. This sample includes further DNA sequences coding for the same CDR3. The table came from immunoSEQ multiplex PCR; TCRdb's copy has only in-frame clones and leaves some out. The sample holds 1,500,000 or so clones, roughly 96% seen once. The chain couples TRBV9 to TRBJ2-3, with TRBD2 matching 8 bases. The source of this sequence is a young man in good health. Material: naive CD4+ T cells sorted from blood. The subset here: CD45RA+ positively selected. CDR3 nucleotides: TGTGCCAGCAGCTTTGGGACTAGTGGGTACACAGATACGCAGTATTTT. Translation: CASSFGTSGYTDTQYF.